This record covers a single T cell receptor beta chain. Participant-given clinical history determined each cohort assignment. These data come from a study of blood T cell repertoires in COVID-19. Some clones are missing from TCRdb's copy, which holds only in-frame ones; the method was immunoSEQ multiplex PCR. The sample lists fewer than 500,000 clones, about 85% occurring once. This TCR derives from a woman aged 18-35 years who had recovered from COVID-19. The sequenced material came from PBMCs or T cells enriched from blood (not recorded which).

The CDR3 nucleotides read TGTGCCAGCAGACGCAGAAGCGGACAGCTAAATAGTATGAACACTGAAGCTTTCTTT. It is translated as CASRRRSGQLNSMNTEAFF. This chain uses TRBV2 with TRBJ1-1, with D maybe TRBD1 (6 bases). This CDR3 is 19 amino acids long. Looked up from germline, CDR1 is SNHLY and CDR2 is FYNNEI. V lost 6 bases to trimming and J lost 0 bases, with 26 bases between them.